These 22 T cell receptor beta chains were sequenced from one sample in a study of OX40 agonist ivuxolimab in advanced cancers. Profiling relied on immunoSEQ multiplex PCR, and the TCRdb table lists in-frame clones only, not all of them. There are 70,000 to 100,000 clones in the sample; roughly 80% occur only once, and roughly 1.1% lies in the top ten. Material: CD4+ or CD8+ T cells sorted from blood, obtained in a trial of the OX40 agonist ivuxolimab. These receptors all come from an adult with an advanced solid tumor such as melanoma, head and neck, liver or kidney cancer.

This rearrangement joins TRBV6-1 to TRBJ2-7; 9 bases fit TRBD1. The CDR3 is 15 residues long. The V segment lost 5 bases and the J segment 6 bases; nucleotides outside the gene matches: 11. Germline CDR1 is MNHNS and CDR2 is SASEGT. The CDR3 DNA reads TGTGCCAGCAGTTCCACCGGGACAGGGAAAGGCGAGCAGTACGTC. Its translation: CASSSTGTGKGEQYV.

The chain is built from TRBV6-1 and TRBJ1-5; D unclear. The ends were cut back, 0 bases at V and 9 bases at J, with 12 bases in the middle. The CDR3 length is 14 residues. In germline, CDR1 is MNHNS, CDR2 SASEGT. The CDR3 protein is CASSEARMGGPQHF. Here the CDR3 DNA reads TGTGCCAGCAGTGAAGCGCGAATGGGTGGGCCCCAGCATTTT.

Of note for this clone: This same CDR3 is encoded by further DNA sequences in the sample. The chain has TRBV7-9 and TRBJ1-3, with 7 positions matching TRBD1. Per germline, CDR1 SEHNR and CDR2 FQNEAQ (reference sequence). V lost 5 bases and J lost 2; bases outside the gene matches: 3. CDR3 length: 14 residues. CDR3 residues: CASSPTGAGNTIYF. CDR3 nucleotides: TGTGCCAGCAGCCCAACAGGGGCTGGAAACACCATATATTTT.

This clone was seen only once. J is TRBJ1-1 and V is TRBV11-2; D is perhaps TRBD1 (5 bases). The CDR3 runs to 13 residues. The V gene's germline CDR1 is SGHAT and CDR2 FQNNGV. The V end was cut by 1 base, the J end by 11 bases, with 14 bases between. In DNA form, the CDR3 reads TGTGCCAGCAGCTTAGGAATCGACAGAGGGGCTTTCTTT. It codes for CASSLGIDRGAFF.

The chain combines TRBV5-8 with TRBJ2-3; TRBD1 is a possible D gene (5 bases). V gave up 0 bases and J gave up 5 bases, with 19 bases separating them. The CDR3 extends over 17 amino acids. Germline values: CDR1 SGHTS, CDR2 YDEGEE. The CDR3 region is CASSLAFRASLLDTQYF. In DNA, the CDR3 is TGTGCCAGCAGCTTGGCCTTCAGGGCCTCCCTCCTAGATACGCAGTATTTT.

In this sample, this clone turned up a few times. At the DNA level, this CDR3 is encoded by other sequences in the same sample as well. The gene calls are TRBV6-1 and TRBJ1-6; D unclear. Per germline, CDR1 MNHNS and CDR2 SASEGT. V was pared by 2 bases and J by 7 bases, with 6 bases between. This CDR3 spans 13 amino acids. The CDR3, as DNA: TGTGCCAGCAGTGAAAAAGTCAATTCACCCCTCCACTTT. Its protein is CASSEKVNSPLHF.

The chain joins TRBV30 to TRBJ1-2, with unresolved D. CDR3 length: 10 amino acids. V dropped 5 bases and J dropped 3 bases, with 4 bases sitting between them. Looked up from germline, CDR1 is GTSNPN and CDR2 is SVGIG (reference sequence). The CDR3 spells CAWGHYGYTF. As DNA, the CDR3 is TGTGCCTGGGGACACTATGGCTACACCTTC.

The V and J genes are TRBV10-1 and TRBJ2-1; 12 bases map to TRBD1. CDR3 length: 16 amino acids. Unmatched junction bases numbered 8, after V lost 2 bases and J lost 9 bases. Per germline, CDR1 WNHNN and CDR2 SYGVQD (reference sequence). CDR3: CASSEAGTGGKGEQFF. The CDR3 bases are TGCGCCAGCAGTGAGGCCGGGACAGGGGGCAAGGGTGAGCAGTTCTTC.

The V and J genes are TRBV13 and TRBJ2-5; tentative D call: TRBD2 (5 bases). Germline CDR1 and CDR2: PRHDT and FYEKMQ (reference sequence). The V and J ends lost 1 base and 11 bases respectively, with 14 bases between them. The CDR3 runs 13 residues. This CDR3 is CASSLDGGSPQYF. The CDR3 coding sequence is TGTGCCAGCAGCTTAGACGGAGGATCCCCTCAGTACTTC. Using reference TRBV13 and TRBJ2-5 for the parts outside the CDR3, the full variable domain is AAGVIQSPRHLIKEKRETATLKCYPIPRHDTVYWYQQGPGQDPQFLISFYEKMQSDKGSIPDRFSAQQFSDYHSELNMSSLELGDSALYFCASSLDGGSPQYFGPGTRLLVL.

The rearrangement joins TRBV7-9 to TRBJ2-4; unclear D gene. V was clipped by 4 bases and J by 0 bases, with 10 bases between them. The CDR3 covers 15 residues. The germline gives CDR1 SEHNR, CDR2 FQNEAQ (reference sequence). The CDR3 region has the DNA TGTGCCAGCAGCTCCCTCCTGGTAGCCAAAAACATTCAGTACTTC. Translation: CASSSLLVAKNIQYF.

V and J are TRBV18 and TRBJ2-3; 9 bases line up with TRBD1. This CDR3 is built from 16 residues. Germline CDR1 KGHSH, CDR2 LQKENI. The V and J ends lost 3 bases and 2 bases, in that order; junction bases with no gene match: 6. CDR3 sequence: CASSPRTGVDTDTQYF. CDR3 in DNA: TGTGCCAGCTCACCTCGGACAGGGGTGGACACAGATACGCAGTATTTT. Variable domain in full (rest from reference TRBV18 and TRBJ2-3): NAGVMQNPRHLVRRRGQEARLRCSPMKGHSHVYWYRQLPEEGLKFMVYLQKENIIDESGMPKERFSAEFPKEGPSILRIQQVVRGDSAAYFCASSPRTGVDTDTQYFGPGTRLTVL.

The chain employs TRBV30 and TRBJ1-5; weak D call: TRBD1 (5 bases). In germline, CDR1 is GTSNPN, CDR2 SVGIG (reference sequence). Trimming removed 1 base from V and 7 bases from J, with 14 bases in between. The CDR3 has 14 residues. CDR3 sequence: CAWSGGTGDQPQHF. The CDR3 DNA is TGTGCCTGGAGTGGCGGGACGGGGGACCAGCCCCAGCATTTT.

This clone showed up just a few times. V gene TRBV28 combines with J gene TRBJ2-4; weak D call: TRBD2 (5 bases). Germline CDR1 and CDR2: MDHEN and SYDVKM. Between the trimmed V and J ends, which lost 7 bases and 7 bases, there was a span of 17 bases. This CDR3 comprises 14 residues. The CDR3 is CASNQEGRRNIQYF. CDR3 in DNA: TGTGCCAGCAACCAAGAGGGCAGGAGGAACATTCAGTACTTC.

The chain is built from TRBV7-6 and TRBJ2-2; D unclear. The ends were cut back, 3 bases at V and 7 bases at J, with 9 bases in the middle. The CDR3 totals 13 residues. Germline values: CDR1 SGHVS, CDR2 FNYEAQ. Here the CDR3 DNA reads TGTGCCAGCAGCTTTGCCCTGCACGGGGAGCTGTTTTTT. Translating gives CASSFALHGELFF.

The chain links TRBV18 to TRBJ2-2; weak D call: TRBD1 (6 bases). The CDR3 is 15 amino acids. The ends were cut back, 4 bases at V and 0 bases at J, with 9 bases in the middle. Germline loops: CDR1 KGHSH, CDR2 LQKENI. CDR3 bases: TGTGCCAGCTCACAAGGACAGCCGAACACCGGGGAGCTGTTTTTT. It translates to CASSQGQPNTGELFF.

This clone appeared a single time. This chain joins TRBV4-1 and TRBJ2-7; no reliable D call. Per germline, CDR1 MGHRA and CDR2 YSYEKL. CDR3 size: 13 residues. V dropped 0 bases and J dropped 8 bases, with 11 bases sitting between them. In DNA form, the CDR3 reads TGCGCCAGCAGCCAAGAGGGTTTTACGCAGCAGTACGTC. Protein product: CASSQEGFTQQYV.

To note about this clone: Sequence at one end of the junction differs from germline and may be a read error. The gene calls are TRBV7-2 and TRBJ1-4; TRBD1 aligns across 9 bases. The CDR3 has 15 amino acids. The germline V gene encodes CDR1 SGHTA and CDR2 FQGNSA. The CDR3 sequence: CASSLVGQGNEKLFF. CDR3 nucleotides: TGTGCCAGCAGTTTAGTGGGACAGGGAAATGAAAAACTGTTTTTT.

V usage is TRBV7-2 and J usage is TRBJ1-5; D not resolved. V lost 5 bases, J lost 5 bases, and 25 bases lay in between. The CDR3 extends over 18 amino acids. Germline CDR1 and CDR2: SGHTA and FQGNSA. CDR3 DNA: TGTGCCAGCAGCCCTTCACCCCCTGGGTTCAGTGGCGATCAGCCCCAGCATTTT. Translation: CASSPSPPGFSGDQPQHF.

V gene TRBV7-2 combines with J gene TRBJ2-7, with 7 bases that match TRBD1. The V segment lost 5 bases and the J segment 6 bases; nucleotides outside the gene matches: 1. CDR1 and CDR2 (germline): SGHTA, FQGNSA. CDR3 length equals 11 residues. The CDR3 bases are TGTGCCAGCAGCGCAGGGGGCGAGCAGTACGTC. It specifies CASSAGGEQYV.

V gene TRBV11-2 combines with J gene TRBJ2-3, with D unclear. The germline gives CDR1 SGHAT, CDR2 FQNNGV. The CDR3 spans 17 residues. Trimming left V 4 bases short and J 1 base short, with 18 bases between. The CDR3 DNA reads as TGTGCCAGCAGCTCCTTAAGAGACTCTTTCGGCACAGATACGCAGTATTTT. It codes for CASSSLRDSFGTDTQYF.

Only one count was recorded for this clone. The CDR3, as DNA: TGTGCCAGCAGTTTATCAAGTGGGCTGATCTATGGCTACACCTTC. This codes for CASSLSSGLIYGYTF. The chain recombines TRBV27 with TRBJ1-2; D is unclear. V lost 0 bases and J 4 bases, leaving 12 bases between the germline ends. Germline V gene sequence: CDR1 MNHEY, CDR2 SMNVEV (reference sequence). There are 15 residues in the CDR3.

The chain is built from TRBV19 and TRBJ2-5; perhaps TRBD2 as D (6 bases). The V end was cut by 3 bases, the J end by 1 base, with 12 bases between. Germline CDR1 and CDR2: LNHDA and SQIVND (reference sequence). There are 15 residues in the CDR3. The DNA for the CDR3 is TGTGCCAGTAGTATTGGACTACTCTTCCAAGAGACCCAGTACTTC. Its protein is CASSIGLLFQETQYF.